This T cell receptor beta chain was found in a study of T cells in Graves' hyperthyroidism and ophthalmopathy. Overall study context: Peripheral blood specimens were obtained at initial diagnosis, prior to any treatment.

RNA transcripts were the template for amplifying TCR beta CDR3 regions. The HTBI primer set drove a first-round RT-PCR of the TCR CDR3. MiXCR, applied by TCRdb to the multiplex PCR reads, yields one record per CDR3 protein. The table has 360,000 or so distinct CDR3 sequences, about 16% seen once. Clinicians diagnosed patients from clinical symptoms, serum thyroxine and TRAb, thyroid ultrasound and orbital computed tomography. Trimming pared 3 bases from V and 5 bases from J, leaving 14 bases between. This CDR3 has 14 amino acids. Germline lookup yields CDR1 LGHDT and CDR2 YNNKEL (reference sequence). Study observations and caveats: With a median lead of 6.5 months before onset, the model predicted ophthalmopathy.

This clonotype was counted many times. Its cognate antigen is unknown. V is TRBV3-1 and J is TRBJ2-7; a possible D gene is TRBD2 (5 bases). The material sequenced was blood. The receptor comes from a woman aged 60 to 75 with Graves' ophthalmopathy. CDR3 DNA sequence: TGTGCCAGCAGCCATCGGGCGGCGGGCCACGAGCAGTACTTC. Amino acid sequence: CASSHRAAGHEQYF.